The following is a T cell receptor (beta chain) sequence with its context. Its target is not known. The trim removed 1 base at V and 5 bases at J, leaving 7 bases unmatched. CDR1 is LGHNA and CDR2 is YNFKEQ in the germline V gene. The CDR3 has 15 residues. The PCR used 60 Vbeta and 13 Jbeta primers. TCRdb keeps only in-frame clones here, not all; method: immunoSEQ multiplex PCR. The data contain 150,000 or so clones, roughly 80% of them singletons. This entry is derived from a study of cytomegalovirus exposure and HLA in healthy donors. Overall study results and limits: A cluster of highly shared sequence variants was likely a sequencing artifact. In most subjects, TCR beta sequences reportedly gave accurate predictions of HLA-A and HLA-B alleles.

The chain has TRBV4-2 and TRBJ2-7, with 8 positions matching TRBD2. This sequence originates from a man in his fifties or sixties in good health and CMV-seropositive. Source material: PBMCs. The CDR3: CASSQAGGTGNEQYF. CDR3 sequence (DNA): TGTGCCAGCAGCCAAGCGGGGGGGACGGGTAACGAGCAGTACTTC.